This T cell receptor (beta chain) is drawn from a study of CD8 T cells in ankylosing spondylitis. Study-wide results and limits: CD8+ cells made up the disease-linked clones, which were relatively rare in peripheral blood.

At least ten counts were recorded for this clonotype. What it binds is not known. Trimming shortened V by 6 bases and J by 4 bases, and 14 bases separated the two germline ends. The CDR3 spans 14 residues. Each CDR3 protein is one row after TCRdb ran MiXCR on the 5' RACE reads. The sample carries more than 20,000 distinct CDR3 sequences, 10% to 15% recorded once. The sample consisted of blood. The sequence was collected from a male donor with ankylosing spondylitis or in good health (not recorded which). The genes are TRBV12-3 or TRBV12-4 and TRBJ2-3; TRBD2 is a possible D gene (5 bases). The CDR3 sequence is CASSPAGVADTQYF. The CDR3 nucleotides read TGTGCCAGCAGCCCCGCCGGGGTCGCAGATACGCAGTATTTT.